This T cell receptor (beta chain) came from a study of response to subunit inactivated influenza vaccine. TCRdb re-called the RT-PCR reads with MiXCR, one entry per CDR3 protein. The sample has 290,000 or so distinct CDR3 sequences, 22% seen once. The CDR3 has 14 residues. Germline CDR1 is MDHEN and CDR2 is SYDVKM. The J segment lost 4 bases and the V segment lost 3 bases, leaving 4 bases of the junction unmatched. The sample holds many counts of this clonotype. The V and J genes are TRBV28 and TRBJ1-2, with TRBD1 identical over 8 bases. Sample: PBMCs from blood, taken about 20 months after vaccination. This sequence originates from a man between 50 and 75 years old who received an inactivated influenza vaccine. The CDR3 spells CASSFLGTGYGYTF. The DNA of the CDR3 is TGTGCCAGCAGTTTCCTGGGGACAGGCTATGGCTACACCTTC.